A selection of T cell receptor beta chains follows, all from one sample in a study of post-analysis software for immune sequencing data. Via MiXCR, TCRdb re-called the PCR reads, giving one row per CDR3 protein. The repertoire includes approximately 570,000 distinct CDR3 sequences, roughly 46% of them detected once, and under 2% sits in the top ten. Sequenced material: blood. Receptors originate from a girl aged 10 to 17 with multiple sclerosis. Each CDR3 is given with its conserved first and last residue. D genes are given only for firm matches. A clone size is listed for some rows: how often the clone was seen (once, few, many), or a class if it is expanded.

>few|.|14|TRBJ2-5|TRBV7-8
CASSLEVRPETQYF
TGTGCCAGCAGCTTAGAGGTGCGACCTGAGACCCAGTACTTC
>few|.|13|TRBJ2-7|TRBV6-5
CACSKGMGGAQYF
TGTGCCTGTTCTAAGGGGATGGGGGGCGCCCAGTACTTC
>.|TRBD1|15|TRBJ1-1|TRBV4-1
CASSQEGQGYTEAFF
TGCGCCAGCAGCCAAGAGGGACAGGGGTACACTGAAGCTTTCTTT
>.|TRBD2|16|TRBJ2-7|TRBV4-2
CASSPTGTSLYNEQYF
TGTGCCAGCAGTCCTACCGGGACTAGCCTGTACAATGAGCAGTACTTC
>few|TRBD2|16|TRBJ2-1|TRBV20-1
CSALGLAGKTYNEQFF
TGCAGTGCCCTTGGGCTAGCGGGAAAAACCTACAATGAGCAGTTCTTC
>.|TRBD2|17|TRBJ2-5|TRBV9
CASSPQGLAGGQETQYF
TGTGCCAGCAGCCCGCAAGGACTAGCGGGGGGGCAGGAGACCCAGTACTTC
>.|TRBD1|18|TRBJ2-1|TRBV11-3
CASSLDPKDRGPNNEQFF
TGTGCCAGCAGCTTAGACCCTAAAGACAGGGGCCCAAACAATGAGCAGTTCTTC
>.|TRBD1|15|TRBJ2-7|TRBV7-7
CASSLGTDSSYEQYF
TGTGCTAGCAGCTTAGGGACAGATAGCTCCTACGAGCAGTACTTC
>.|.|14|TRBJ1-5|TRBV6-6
CASSYSDRNQPQHF
TGTGCCAGCAGTTATTCTGACAGAAATCAGCCCCAGCATTTT
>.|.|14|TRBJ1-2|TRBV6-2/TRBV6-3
CASSYFPRDYGYTF
TGTGCCAGCAGTTACTTCCCCAGGGACTATGGCTACACCTTC
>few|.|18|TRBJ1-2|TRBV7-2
CASSLAGLLAGGNYGYTF
TGTGCCAGCAGCTTAGCGGGGCTCCTAGCAGGAGGAAACTATGGCTACACCTTC
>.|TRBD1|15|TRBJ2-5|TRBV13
CASSPGQGWGETQYF
TGTGCCAGCAGCCCTGGACAGGGCTGGGGAGAGACCCAGTACTTC
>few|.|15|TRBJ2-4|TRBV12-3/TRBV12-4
CASSLARLAKNIQYF
TGTGCCAGCAGTTTAGCGCGGCTAGCCAAAAACATTCAGTACTTC
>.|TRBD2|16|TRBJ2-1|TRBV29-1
CSVEDRGGRWGNEQFF
TGCAGCGTTGAAGATCGAGGCGGGAGATGGGGTAATGAGCAGTTCTTC
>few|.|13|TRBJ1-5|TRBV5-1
CASSARAGQPQHF
TGCGCCAGCAGCGCCAGGGCAGGCCAGCCCCAGCATTTT
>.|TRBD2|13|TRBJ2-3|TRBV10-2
CASSDGRGDTQYF
TGCGCCAGCAGTGACGGGAGGGGAGATACGCAGTATTTT
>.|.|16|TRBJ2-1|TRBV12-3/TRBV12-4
CASSFNEISSYNEQFF
TGTGCCAGCAGTTTTAACGAGATAAGCTCCTACAATGAGCAGTTCTTC
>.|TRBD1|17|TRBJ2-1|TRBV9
CASSGRGGDSFFNEQFF
TGTGCCAGCAGCGGTAGGGGTGGGGACAGTTTTTTCAATGAGCAGTTCTTC
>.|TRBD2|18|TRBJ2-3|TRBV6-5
CASSYWGLAGGLPDTQYF
TGTGCCAGCAGTTACTGGGGACTAGCGGGAGGGCTACCAGATACGCAGTATTTT
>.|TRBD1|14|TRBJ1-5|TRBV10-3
CAISPGQGDQPQHF
TGTGCCATCAGCCCGGGACAGGGGGATCAGCCCCAGCATTTT
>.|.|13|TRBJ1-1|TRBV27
CASSLFRDTEAFF
TGTGCCAGCAGCCTATTCCGGGACACTGAAGCTTTCTTT
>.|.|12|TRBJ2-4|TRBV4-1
CASSPDRSIQYF
TGCGCCAGCAGCCCAGACCGATCCATTCAGTACTTC
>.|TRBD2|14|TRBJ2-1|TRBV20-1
CGSMKSGRFNEQFF
TGCGGATCTATGAAGAGCGGGAGGTTCAATGAGCAGTTCTTC
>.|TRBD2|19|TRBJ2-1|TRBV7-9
CASSLLASGRTPTENEQFF
TGTGCCAGCAGCTTATTGGCTAGCGGGAGGACACCTACGGAGAATGAGCAGTTCTTC
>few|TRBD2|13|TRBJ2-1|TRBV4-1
CASSQVTSAEQFF
TGCGCCAGCAGCCAAGTTACTAGCGCTGAGCAGTTCTTC
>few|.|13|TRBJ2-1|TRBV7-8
CASGTDRMGEQFF
TGTGCCAGCGGGACCGACCGAATGGGGGAGCAGTTCTTC
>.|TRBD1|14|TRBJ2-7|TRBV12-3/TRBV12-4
CASSFGTGRNEQYF
TGTGCCAGCAGTTTTGGGACAGGGCGAAATGAGCAGTACTTC
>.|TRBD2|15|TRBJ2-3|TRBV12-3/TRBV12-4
CASSEGLAGASSQYF
TGTGCCAGCAGCGAGGGACTAGCGGGAGCATCTTCGCAGTATTTT
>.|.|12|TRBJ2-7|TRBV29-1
CSVEQVDYEQYF
TGCAGCGTTGAACAAGTGGACTACGAGCAGTACTTC
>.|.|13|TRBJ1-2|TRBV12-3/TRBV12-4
CASSLQALYGYTF
TGTGCCAGCAGTTTACAGGCACTCTATGGCTACACCTTC
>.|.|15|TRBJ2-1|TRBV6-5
CASSNWTPHYNEQFF
TGTGCCAGCAGCAATTGGACTCCCCACTACAATGAGCAGTTCTTC
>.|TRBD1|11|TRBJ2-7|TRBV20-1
CSAGTAAEQYF
TGCAGTGCGGGGACAGCCGCCGAGCAGTACTTC